This T cell receptor beta chain was profiled in a study of blood T cell repertoires in COVID-19 (dated by TCRdb to 2020 to 2021). Regarding the study in general: Collaborator samples came from the United States, Italy and Spain and covered acute and convalescent phases of COVID-19. The samples were drawn from the first 160 participants of the ongoing ImmuneRACE study and from some 1,300 subjects provided by 6 global collaborators. Where HLA class I and class II types were available, the types were taken from metadata supplied by the sample provider, not from assay-based typing. The repertoires were made available in a free public database intended to serve as a resource for research on the immune response to SARS-CoV-2. The prospective study material was composed of cDNA or gDNA derived from T cells, B-cell-depleted T cells, or PBMCs. Deeply sampled blood TCRbeta repertoires from subjects exposed to, actively infected with, or recovered from COVID-19 were included in the dataset. Sample metadata almost always included a de-identified subject ID, COVID-19 status, age in years and sex.

Worth noting for this clone: What this receptor recognizes is not known. No much larger clone exists at a distance of one base, and base qualities are not known.

At one collaborating source in Seattle, patients were enrolled during active infection and were followed longitudinally through the course of disease. Whole blood was collected in K2EDTA tubes by collaborating institutions according to the institutions' own protocols. For TCRbeta analysis, collaborators shipped samples as frozen whole blood, isolated PBMCs, or DNA extracted from either of those sample types. On the study overall, not on this receptor specifically: How much clinical and demographic metadata was included differed by source and by participant, and the metadata was provided uncurated.

Inclusive of the bounding cysteine and phenylalanine, the CDR3 is 12 residues long. CDR3 DNA is the only sequence kept; it has 36 bases, read in frame from the first base. Cut back by 8 bases and 6 bases, the V and J ends lie 13 bases apart. Sequences MNHNY (CDR1) and SVGAGI (CDR2) are obtained from the germline V gene (reference sequence). The immunoSEQ Assay, a bias-controlled multiplex PCR, was used to amplify TCRbeta CDR3 regions from genomic DNA. In the authors' own workflow: The number of nucleated cells in each sample was estimated from the amplification of reference gene primers within the assay. To quantify the absolute abundance of each unique TCRbeta CDR3 rearrangement, sequence reads were collapsed and filtered. For each sample, productive Simpson clonality was calculated as the square root of Simpson's diversity index over productive rearrangements. Held by TCRdb, this immuneACCESS table contains in-frame sequences only and omits some clones. Under half of the omission traces to an unresolved V gene where checked; the cause of the rest is unknown. V, J and clone size were drawn from that table, and D and trimming were deduced from the DNA. Within this sample are 200,000 to 250,000 clones, with around 86% of them counted one time only. The ten biggest clones cover under 8.5% of the sample.

The specimen sequenced was peripheral blood. Rearrangement joined TRBV6-6 to TRBJ1-2; no D gene can be assigned with confidence. This receptor was taken from a woman older than 75 with COVID-19, enrolled during active disease. The base sequence is TGTGCCAGCCGGCTAGGGAGAGATGGCTACACCTTC. Its translation is CASRLGRDGYTF.